This entry describes one T cell receptor beta chain. The germline V gene has CDR1 MGHRA and CDR2 YSYEKL. V was shortened by 2 bases and J by 5 bases, with 15 bases between the two germline ends. The CDR3 length is 15 residues. The sample is drawn from a study of Ad26.COV2.S vaccination and SARS-CoV-2 variants. Generated by immunoSEQ multiplex PCR, the TCRdb table keeps only in-frame clones and is missing some. This repertoire shows about 420,000 clones, approximately 87% found once; its top ten account for around 3.6%. The treatment was: roughly 19 received Ad26.COV2.S at low or high dose, single or two shots; about five received placebo; per-sample allocation not given. Collection of the samples took place on day 63 after the first injection of vaccine or placebo. An Ad26 vector was used to express Wuhan-strain SARS-CoV-2 spike as the vaccine.

This TCR was sampled from a person aged 18-65 years who received the Ad26.COV2.S COVID-19 vaccine or a placebo. J is TRBJ1-2 and V is TRBV4-1; tentatively, D is TRBD1 (5 bases). Sequencing was performed on peripheral blood, taken in a trial of Ad26.COV2.S vaccine versus placebo. The CDR3 loop reads CASSQSSGTIYGYTF. For the CDR3, the DNA is TGCGCCAGCAGCCAAAGCTCCGGGACGATTTATGGCTACACCTTC.